Listed below are T cell receptor beta chains from one sample, sequenced in a study of breast tumors, draining lymph nodes, adjacent tissues. TCRdb used MiXCR to reprocess the multiplex PCR reads, holding one entry per CDR3 protein. The table has about 230,000 distinct CDR3 sequences, about 34% seen once. The sample taken for sequencing was axillary lymph node tissue. These receptor sequences come from a female donor with breast cancer. Some clones in this sample may be carry-over from other donors' samples. Both conserved end residues are part of each CDR3. D genes are given only for firm matches. Some rows have no size entry. The others give once, few or many, or a class for an expanded clone.

CDR3 protein	CDR3 DNA	clone size	D gene	J gene	V gene
CASSEVRKTVYGYTF	TGTGCCAGCAGTGAAGTCCGTAAGACTGTCTATGGCTACACCTTC	many	.	TRBJ1-2	TRBV6-1
CSVEPPIAGAQGQETQYF	TGCAGCGTTGAGCCCCCCATAGCGGGAGCCCAAGGGCAAGAGACCCAGTACTTC	many	TRBD2	TRBJ2-5	TRBV29-1
CASSPGLGGRSSYNEQFF	TGTGCCAGCAGCCCGGGACTAGGCGGGAGAAGCTCCTACAATGAGCAGTTCTTC	many	TRBD2	TRBJ2-1	TRBV7-3
CASSLDSGNTGELFF	TGTGCCAGCAGCTTAGACTCGGGGAACACCGGGGAGCTGTTTTTT	many	.	TRBJ2-2	TRBV7-6
CSAIASGGLTDTQYF	TGCAGTGCGATCGCTAGCGGAGGGCTCACAGATACGCAGTATTTT	many	TRBD2	TRBJ2-3	TRBV20-1
CASSFYRRGRGRETQYF	TGTGCCAGCAGCTTTTACCGCAGGGGTAGGGGCCGAGAGACCCAGTACTTC	.	.	TRBJ2-5	TRBV14
CASPRFARRTPNEQFF	TGTGCCAGCCCCCGGTTCGCGAGGCGGACCCCCAATGAGCAGTTCTTC	.	.	TRBJ2-1	TRBV6-2/TRBV6-3
CASSQQSVTDTQYF	TGCGCCAGCAGCCAACAGTCGGTGACAGATACGCAGTATTTT	.	.	TRBJ2-3	TRBV3-2
CASSNPQVSGEQYF	TGTGCCAGCAGCAACCCGCAAGTCTCTGGCGAGCAGTACTTC	.	.	TRBJ2-7	TRBV5-8
CATSDLGSGRANEQFF	TGTGCCACCAGTGATTTAGGTAGCGGGAGGGCCAATGAGCAGTTCTTC	many	TRBD2	TRBJ2-1	TRBV24-1
CASRAGVGEQYF	TGTGCCAGCAGAGCGGGAGTGGGGGAGCAGTACTTC	once	TRBD2	TRBJ2-7	TRBV2
CASSLSVEKLFF	TGTGCCAGCAGCTTAAGTGTTGAAAAACTGTTTTTT	many	.	TRBJ1-4	TRBV7-9
CASSWQKGAAETQYF	TGTGCCAGCAGCTGGCAGAAGGGAGCGGCAGAGACCCAGTACTTC	many	.	TRBJ2-5	TRBV7-3
CASSLRTAYNSPLHF	TGTGCCAGCAGCCTACGGACAGCTTATAATTCACCCCTCCACTTT	many	.	TRBJ1-6	TRBV14
CASSRSLEQYF	TGTGCCAGCAGTCGAAGTCTCGAGCAGTACTTC	many	.	TRBJ2-7	TRBV5-6
CASRGPNYGYTF	TGTGCCAGCAGGGGGCCTAACTATGGCTACACCTTC	many	.	TRBJ1-2	TRBV12-3/TRBV12-4
CASSPGSRDRANYGYTF	TGTGCCAGCAGCCCAGGATCCAGGGACAGGGCGAACTATGGCTACACCTTC	once	TRBD1	TRBJ1-2	TRBV11-1
CTSSLGAGQGGTEAFF	TGTACCAGCAGCTTAGGAGCGGGACAGGGTGGAACTGAAGCTTTCTTT	.	TRBD1	TRBJ1-1	TRBV11-1
CAWRGRGLNEQFF	TGTGCCTGGAGGGGGAGGGGTTTAAATGAGCAGTTCTTC	many	TRBD2	TRBJ2-1	TRBV30
CASSPGTETQYF	TGTGCCAGCAGCCCGGGGACGGAGACGCAGTATTTT	few	.	TRBJ2-3	TRBV11-2
CASSLEAGAFTDTQYF	TGTGCCAGCAGCTTAGAGGCGGGAGCCTTCACAGATACGCAGTATTTT	many	TRBD2	TRBJ2-3	TRBV7-2
CSARRDSTIYF	TGCAGTGCTAGACGGGACAGCACCATATATTTT	.	TRBD1	TRBJ1-3	TRBV20-1
CSASTDLGNPPQHF	TGCAGTGCTAGCACAGACCTGGGCAATCCGCCCCAGCATTTC	.	.	TRBJ1-5	TRBV20-1
CASSIDGQSRQPQHF	TGTGCCAGCAGCATAGATGGACAGTCCCGGCAACCCCAGCATTTT	.	.	TRBJ1-5	TRBV7-9
CASSLGQFLRPQHF	TGTGCCAGCAGCTTGGGACAGTTCCTACGGCCCCAGCATTTT	many	.	TRBJ1-5	TRBV5-5
CASSGTAYEQYF	TGTGCCAGCAGTGGGACAGCCTACGAGCAGTACTTC	many	.	TRBJ2-7	TRBV6-1
CASTRQYSNQPQHF	TGTGCCAGCACCCGGCAATATAGCAATCAGCCCCAGCATTTT	many	.	TRBJ1-5	TRBV5-6
CASSLGVAGGMSEQFF	TGCGCCAGCAGCTTGGGCGTAGCGGGAGGGATGAGTGAGCAGTTCTTC	many	TRBD2	TRBJ2-1	TRBV5-1
CAWSPITGPHQPQHF	TGTGCCTGGAGTCCCATAACAGGGCCCCATCAGCCCCAGCATTTT	many	.	TRBJ1-5	TRBV30
CASSGRLLNSPLHF	TGTGCCAGCAGCGGACGTTTGCTTAATTCACCCCTCCACTTT	many	.	TRBJ1-6	TRBV9
CVSSPWENTGELFF	TGTGTCAGCTCACCTTGGGAGAACACCGGGGAGCTGTTTTTT	once	.	TRBJ2-2	TRBV18
CASSQRLADTQYF	TGTGCCAGCAGCCAACGACTAGCAGATACGCAGTATTTT	many	.	TRBJ2-3	TRBV14
CASSLWGSGTGELFF	TGTGCCAGCAGCTTATGGGGCTCGGGGACCGGGGAGCTGTTTTTT	many	.	TRBJ2-2	TRBV7-2
CASSLVLGIGELFF	TGTGCCAGCAGCTTGGTTTTGGGTATCGGGGAGCTGTTTTTT	many	.	TRBJ2-2	TRBV5-8
CASSALQGWYNEQFF	TGTGCCAGCAGCGCTCTCCAGGGGTGGTACAATGAGCAGTTCTTC	many	.	TRBJ2-1	TRBV5-5
CASSQVAGGGDGELFF	TGCGCCAGCAGCCAAGTAGCGGGAGGTGGAGACGGGGAGCTGTTTTTT	many	TRBD2	TRBJ2-2	TRBV4-3
CASSPPRLATVNEQYF	TGTGCCAGCAGCCCACCCCGACTAGCGACTGTAAACGAGCAGTACTTC	.	TRBD2	TRBJ2-7	TRBV13
CSVDTEAFF	TGCAGCGTTGACACTGAAGCTTTCTTT	many	.	TRBJ1-1	TRBV29-1
CATKLWGSTNEKLFF	TGTGCCACCAAACTTTGGGGGTCGACTAATGAAAAACTGTTTTTT	.	.	TRBJ1-4	TRBV6-5
CASSGVTGVISYEQYF	TGTGCCAGCAGCGGAGTGACAGGGGTGATATCCTACGAGCAGTACTTC	many	TRBD1	TRBJ2-7	TRBV7-9
CASGSRPQAAPYGYTF	TGTGCCAGCGGCTCCCGACCACAGGCGGCCCCCTATGGCTACACCTTC	.	.	TRBJ1-2	TRBV11-2
CSVEALVTSGRRGVRYEQYF	TGCAGCGTTGAAGCCCTGGTGACTAGCGGGAGACGTGGTGTCCGCTACGAGCAGTACTTC	many	TRBD2	TRBJ2-7	TRBV29-1
CASSFTGVAYNEQFF	TGTGCCAGCAGCTTTACAGGGGTTGCCTACAATGAGCAGTTCTTC	many	TRBD1	TRBJ2-1	TRBV7-9
CASSTRQALGGANVLTF	TGTGCCAGCAGCACCCGACAGGCTCTCGGTGGGGCCAACGTCCTGACTTTC	few	.	TRBJ2-6	TRBV5-5
CASRRTAHSNQPQHF	TGTGCCAGCAGAAGGACCGCTCATAGCAATCAGCCCCAGCATTTT	few	.	TRBJ1-5	TRBV27